This T cell receptor (beta chain) emerged from a study of control samples from healthy donors and cancer patients. TCRdb's copy holds only in-frame clones and misses some; the assay was immunoSEQ multiplex PCR. The table shows 90,000 to 150,000 clones, with roughly nine tenths occurring only once. This CDR3 is 13 amino acids long. V was clipped by 7 bases and J by 3 bases; unmatched bases: 2. Germline V CDR1 and CDR2: MDHEN, SYDVKM. This clonotype was sampled from a young woman in good health. Sequenced sample: blood. The gene calls are TRBV28 and TRBJ2-3; 9 positions agree with TRBD1. CDR3: CASNRGPTDTQYF. CDR3 coding DNA: TGTGCCAGCAACAGGGGGCCTACAGATACGCAGTATTTT.